This paragraph reports one T cell receptor (beta chain). Preparation of the TCRbeta library was carried out with unique molecular identifiers. TCRdb passed the PCR reads through MiXCR, listing each CDR3 protein once. The sample includes around 360,000 distinct CDR3 sequences, 10% to 13% of them seen just once. CDR1 LGHNA and CDR2 YNFKEQ come from the germline V gene. Deletions cut 5 bases from V and 4 bases from J, with 18 bases between. The CDR3 covers 15 residues. These data belong to a study of T-cell reconstitution after alpha-beta-depleted transplantation in children. This chain joins TRBV4-2 and TRBJ2-7, with a weak D call TRBD2 (5 bases). The receptor was isolated from a human donor who donated a stem cell graft to a child with acute lymphoblastic leukemia. This sample comprised PBMCs from the stem cell graft donor, obtained from the stem cell graft. This CDR3 reads CASSYSLEGPYEQYF. Written as DNA, the CDR3 is TGTGCCAGCAGCTATTCCTTAGAGGGTCCATACGAGCAGTACTTC.